This passage covers 21 T cell receptor beta chains from one sample sequenced in a study of blood T cell repertoires in COVID-19. The method was immunoSEQ multiplex PCR; TCRdb's version includes in-frame clones alone and lacks a portion of them. The data show 300,000 to 400,000 clones, 90% seen once. The sequencing sample was made of PBMCs or T cells enriched from blood (not recorded which). Receptors originate from a woman younger than 45 who had been exposed to COVID-19.

In this sample, this clone turned up once. The chain combines TRBV11-1 with TRBJ1-3, with D hard to call. Germline-derived CDR1 and CDR2 are SGHAT and FQDESV (reference sequence). The CDR3 is 13 residues long. V was cut by 5 bases and J by 0 bases, with 5 bases left in between. CDR3 DNA sequence: TGTGCCAGCAGCCGTATCTCTGGAAACACCATATATTTT. It encodes CASSRISGNTIYF.

The chain recombines TRBV5-1 with TRBJ2-1; D call uncertain. Germline V gene data show CDR1 as SGHRS and CDR2 as YFSETQ. V lost 0 bases to trimming and J lost 5 bases, with 12 bases between them. The CDR3 is 15 residues long. CDR3 amino acids: CASSLGQEKDNEQFF. In DNA form, the CDR3 reads TGCGCCAGCAGCTTGGGGCAGGAAAAAGACAATGAGCAGTTCTTC.

This chain uses TRBV19 with TRBJ1-6, with TRBD1 as a possible D gene (5 bases). Trimming removed 3 bases from V and 13 bases from J, with 13 bases in between. The CDR3 is made up of 13 amino acids. CDR1 LNHDA and CDR2 SQIVND come from the germline V gene (reference sequence). CDR3 protein: CASSMGGDHPLHF. The CDR3 DNA is TGTGCCAGTAGTATGGGGGGTGATCACCCCCTCCACTTT.

This rearrangement joins TRBV5-8 to TRBJ2-5; 11 nucleotides agree with TRBD1. CDR1 is SGHTS and CDR2 is YDEGEE in the germline V gene. The CDR3 covers 16 residues. Trimming cost V 2 bases and J 2 bases; bases outside gene matches: 5. As DNA, the CDR3 is TGTGCCAGCAGCTTCGGGACAGGGGGTGTGCAAGAGACCCAGTACTTC. Translated, it gives CASSFGTGGVQETQYF.

The chain couples TRBV13 to TRBJ1-2; 7 positions match TRBD1. Unmatched junction bases numbered 9, after V lost 5 bases and J lost 0 bases. Germline V CDR1 and CDR2: PRHDT, FYEKMQ (reference sequence). The CDR3 covers 16 residues. CDR3 amino acids: CASSLLLTGPNYGYTF. DNA of the CDR3: TGTGCCAGCAGCCTCCTTTTGACAGGGCCTAACTATGGCTACACCTTC.

The chain uses TRBV5-1 and TRBJ1-5, with D possibly being TRBD1 (6 bases). The CDR3 contains 15 residues. Per the germline V gene, CDR1 is SGHRS and CDR2 is YFSETQ. The V gene lost 4 bases and the J gene lost 6 bases, with 17 bases spanning the gap. CDR3 in DNA: TGCGCCAGCAGCCTGCTGGGGGGGGGCGGTCAGCCCCAGCATTTT. Its translation: CASSLLGGGGQPQHF.

The chain employs TRBV4-3 and TRBJ1-2; D unclear. The CDR3 is made up of 16 amino acids. V lost 1 base and J 5 bases, leaving 17 bases between the germline ends. CDR1 and CDR2 (germline): LGHNA, YSLEER. The CDR3 here is CASSQGVAVEEYGYTF. The CDR3 nucleotides are TGCGCCAGCAGCCAAGGGGTGGCGGTTGAGGAGTATGGCTACACCTTC.

This chain links TRBV4-3 with TRBJ2-1; 16 nucleotides align to TRBD2. This CDR3 has 19 residues. Germline assignment: CDR1 LGHNA and CDR2 YSLEER. Trimming removed 5 bases from V and 0 bases from J; junction bases left unmatched: 7. The CDR3 nucleotides read TGCGCCAGCAGCTTGCCGGGACTAGCGGGGGGGAGCTCCTACAATGAGCAGTTCTTC. It specifies CASSLPGLAGGSSYNEQFF.

The genes are TRBV6-5 and TRBJ1-2; D ambiguous. The V end was cut by 6 bases, the J end by 4 bases, with 18 bases between. The CDR3 is 15 residues long. Germline V CDR1 and CDR2: MNHEY, SVGAGI. The CDR3, as DNA: TGTGCCAGCAGGCCTATTTCAAGTGACTTCTATGGCTACACCTTC. This codes for CASRPISSDFYGYTF.

This clone was picked up a small number of times. Other DNA sequences within the sample encode an identical CDR3. The J gene is TRBJ1-5, the V gene TRBV12-3 or TRBV12-4; D remains ambiguous. The CDR3 is made up of 12 amino acids. V was cut by 3 bases and J by 5 bases, with 5 bases left in between. CDR3 DNA: TGTGCCAGCAGTTTCGGAGATCAGCCCCAGCATTTT. Amino acids: CASSFGDQPQHF.

The chain joins TRBV2 to TRBJ2-3; 7 bases fit TRBD2. Germline-derived CDR1 and CDR2 are SNHLY and FYNNEI. The CDR3 has 17 residues. V dropped 4 bases and J dropped 4; count of bases not matched to a gene: 14. CDR3 bases: TGTGCCAGCAGTGGAGGGTCGGGGGACTATCCCCCAGATACGCAGTATTTT. As protein: CASSGGSGDYPPDTQYF.

In this sample, this clone turned up once. The genes are TRBV25-1 and TRBJ2-7, with D perhaps matching TRBD1 (6 bases). Germline V CDR1 and CDR2: MGHDK, SYGVNS. The V and J ends lost 4 bases and 3 bases respectively, with 7 bases between them. The CDR3 is 12 amino acids. CDR3 in DNA: TGTGCCAGCAGTGGCAGGGGCTACGAGCAGTACTTC. Translated: CASSGRGYEQYF.

The J gene is TRBJ2-7, the V gene TRBV2; D remains unclear. V shed 4 bases and J shed 8 bases, with 9 bases lying between them. CDR1 and CDR2 from the germline V gene are SNHLY and FYNNEI. This CDR3 region has 11 residues. The CDR3 here is CASSGPMQQYF. As DNA, the CDR3 is TGTGCCAGCAGTGGCCCTATGCAGCAGTACTTC. The whole variable domain, remainder taken from reference TRBV2 and TRBJ2-7, is EPEVTQTPSHQVTQMGQEVILRCVPISNHLYFYWYRQILGQKVEFLVSFYNNEISEKSEIFDDQFSVERPDGSNFTLKIRSTKLEDSAMYFCASSGPMQQYFGPGTRLTVT.

The chain couples TRBV6-1 to TRBJ1-4; 8 nucleotides match TRBD1. The CDR3 contains 16 residues. V trimming: 3 bases; J trimming: 2 bases; junction bases outside the gene matches: 5. Germline V gene data show CDR1 as MNHNS and CDR2 as SASEGT. The CDR3 sequence: CASSEAGGSTNEKLFF. CDR3 nucleotides: TGTGCCAGCAGTGAGGCAGGGGGCTCGACTAATGAAAAACTGTTTTTT.

The chain combines TRBV5-6 with TRBJ1-1, with D possibly matching TRBD1 (6 bases). This CDR3 has 14 amino acids. V lost 2 bases to trimming and J lost 4 bases, with 12 bases between them. The germline CDR1 and CDR2 sequences are SGHDT and YYEEEE. Here the CDR3 DNA reads TGTGCCAGCAGCTTCGTACAGGGCAGCACTGAAGCTTTCTTT. It is translated as CASSFVQGSTEAFF.

The genes are TRBV19 and TRBJ2-1, with D perhaps matching TRBD2 (5 bases). This CDR3 comprises 15 residues. Deletions cut 7 bases from V and 3 bases from J, with 16 bases between. Germline V gene lookup returns CDR1 LNHDA and CDR2 SQIVND (reference sequence). The CDR3 loop reads CASNSHYRDYNEQFF. The DNA for the CDR3 is TGTGCCAGTAACTCCCATTACCGGGACTACAATGAGCAGTTCTTC.

The rearrangement joins TRBV27 to TRBJ2-2; the match to TRBD1 covers 8 bases. The J segment lost 5 bases and the V segment lost 2 bases, leaving 1 base of the junction unmatched. Germline V lookup: CDR1 MNHEY, CDR2 SMNVEV (reference sequence). CDR3 length: 14 residues. CDR3 loop: CASSLTGGTGELFF. CDR3 in DNA: TGTGCCAGCAGTTTAACAGGGGGAACCGGGGAGCTGTTTTTT.

This clone was seen a few times. This chain links TRBV7-8 with TRBJ1-2; D perhaps matches TRBD1 (6 bases). The germline V gene has CDR1 SGHVS and CDR2 FQNEAQ. The CDR3 consists of 15 residues. V was trimmed by 4 bases and J by 4 bases, leaving 16 bases between them. The CDR3 spells CASSSATRTAYGYTF. In nucleotides, the CDR3 is TGTGCCAGCAGCTCGGCGACGAGGACAGCCTATGGCTACACCTTC.

This rearrangement joins TRBV2 to TRBJ1-6; D is unresolved. The CDR3 contains 12 residues. V dropped 10 bases and J dropped 8 bases, with 12 bases sitting between them. Germline-derived CDR1 and CDR2 are SNHLY and FYNNEI. CDR3 loop: CATRRSDSPLHF. The CDR3 DNA reads TGTGCCACTCGGAGGTCCGATTCACCCCTCCACTTT.

The DNA for the CDR3 is TGCGCCAGCAGCTCGACCTCCATCGACAGGGGAGGGACTGAAGCTTTCTTT. Protein product: CASSSTSIDRGGTEAFF. The rearrangement joins TRBV5-1 to TRBJ1-1, with 8 positions matching TRBD1. CDR1 and CDR2 from the germline V gene are SGHRS and YFSETQ. The CDR3 is 17 amino acids. With V trimmed by 3 bases and J by 5 bases, 15 bases remained unmatched.

This chain joins TRBV7-2 and TRBJ1-6, with D perhaps TRBD1 (5 bases). This CDR3 has 15 amino acids. The V end lost 4 bases, the J end lost 8 bases, and 15 bases lay between the germline ends. Germline V lookup: CDR1 SGHTA, CDR2 FQGNSA. The CDR3 DNA is TGTGCCAGCAGCTCTCAAACAGGTATCGATTCACCCCTCCACTTT. As protein: CASSSQTGIDSPLHF.